This TCR beta chain was retrieved from a study of PD-1 blockade in classical Hodgkin lymphoma (dated by TCRdb to 2020 to 2022). Study-wide context: Nivolumab dosing was 3 mg/kg intravenously every 2 weeks, continuing until either disease progression or unacceptable toxicity. The study used CyTOF and TCR beta sequencing to define a peripheral blood immune signature of response to PD-1 blockade in classical Hodgkin lymphoma.

From the germline V gene (reference sequence), CDR1 is PRHDT and CDR2 is FYEKMQ. The CDR3 covers 18 residues, taking in both the cysteine and the phenylalanine. Only the CDR3 portion is preserved as DNA: 54 bases, with reading frame beginning at the first base. Germline trimming amounts to 3 bases on V and 0 bases on J, with 8 as the count of junction bases outside the gene matches. Worth noting for this clone: What this receptor recognizes is not known. There are no base qualities to consult, and no much larger clone falls within one base.

Results and caveats for the whole study, not just this receptor: Baseline TCR diversity was reported to be lower in newly diagnosed patients than in healthy donors, and even lower in relapsed/refractory patients. A significant rise by C4D1 was seen in CD4+ but not CD8+ TCR diversity (p=0.0027 vs p=0.16), with the rise being most apparent in complete responders (p=0.02). Trial patients with a complete response had baseline diversity similar to that of newly diagnosed patients, while partial responders and progressors had significantly lower diversity. Patients starting nivolumab less than 1 year after ASCT had lower diversity and were excluded from later analyses to avoid confounding by immune reconstitution. The study was limited to a single clinical trial cohort, and causes of repertoire differences, possibly disease activity or prior therapy, remained undefined.

Genomic DNA was extracted with the Qiagen DNeasy kit from unsorted PBMCs and from negatively selected CD4+ and CD8+ fractions. TCR beta CDR3 regions were amplified by immunoSEQ multiplex PCR using primers annealing to V and J segments. Amplification bias was minimized using a synthetic immune receptor repertoire, and residual bias was removed computationally after sequencing. In the authors' own workflow: Custom Python scripts were used to quantify repertoire diversity as the Shannon entropy index. Unsorted, CD4+ and CD8+ repertoires were examined separately, except in combined analyses, for which CD4+ and CD8+ sequences were merged in silico. Clonal expansion was defined as a frequency increase of at least 2-fold after treatment compared with C1D1, and clones undetected at baseline were assigned a pseudocount of 0.5. Clones with 0 or 1 copy at C1D1 were defined as singleton clones, while clones with 2 or more copies were defined as non-singleton clones. Clones expanded in unsorted samples were annotated as CD4+, CD8+ or unknown by matching protein sequences in sorted samples from the same patient. Diversity changes from C1D1 to C4D1 were tested in paired samples using Wilcoxon tests. TCRdb carries this immuneACCESS record with in-frame sequences only. Its versions omit some clonotypes, under half of them owing to an unresolved V gene in the studies checked, with the rest unexplained. Clone size and V and J calls were adopted from that table, with D and trimming inferred from the DNA. This sample gives approximately 84,000 clones in total; approximately 86% of them show up just once. The ten largest clones capture 15% to 20% of the sample.

The sample's time point label, in plain terms: cycle 4 day 1 (C4D1), after about 6 weeks of nivolumab. Every trial patient had relapsed following autologous stem cell transplantation, and prior brentuximab vedotin exposure was what differed among cohorts A, B and C. The trial cohort comprised some 60 patients with relapsed/refractory classical Hodgkin lymphoma whose best overall responses were complete response, partial response or progressive disease. Trial patients were treated with single-agent nivolumab in the multi-cohort phase II CheckMate 205 trial. An independent review committee assessed best overall response by applying the 2007 International Working Group response criteria. Trial PBMCs were obtained immediately prior to nivolumab initiation (C1D1) and on therapy at cycle 2 day 1 and cycle 4 day 1. Peripheral blood was collected in 8 mL Vacutainer Cell Preparation Tubes, from which PBMCs were isolated by centrifugation and then cryopreserved.

The source was peripheral blood mononuclear cells (PBMCs), collected before the fourth cycle of nivolumab. The TCR comes from a human donor with classical Hodgkin lymphoma. The V and J genes are TRBV13 and TRBJ2-3, with 11 bases in between that match TRBD1. The nucleotides read TGTGCCAGCAGCTTCACCCTGGGGGACAGGGGGAGCACAGATACGCAGTATTTT. It encodes CASSFTLGDRGSTDTQYF.